This T cell receptor (beta chain) was sequenced in a study of shared clonotypes between healthy human individuals. Details on this clone: Its antigen is not known.

General study results and limits: Between four donors, naive CD4 clonotypes were shared at a level of about 5.3%.

Evenly divided among several immunoSEQ plates was the genomic DNA of each subset. Profiled with immunoSEQ multiplex PCR; TCRdb holds only in-frame clones, not every one. The sample holds roughly 2.5 million clones, around 94% seen once. Trimming left V 2 bases short and J 0 bases short, with 10 bases between. Per the germline V gene, CDR1 is MRHNA and CDR2 is SNTAGT. The CDR3 runs 15 residues. The chain has TRBV6-4 and TRBJ1-2; no clear D. The specimen sequenced was naive CD4+ T cells sorted from blood. The sample's subset: CD45RA+ positively selected. The sequence derives from a man younger than 35 in good health. The CDR3 DNA reads as TGTGCCAGCAGTGACAGTCCCACAGCTAACTATGGCTACACCTTC. Amino acids: CASSDSPTANYGYTF.